A single sample gave rise to the 23 T cell receptor beta chains below, sequenced in a study of shared clonotypes between healthy human individuals. Repertoires were generated with immunoSEQ multiplex PCR, while TCRdb's copy carries only in-frame clones and drops some. The sample holds 450,000 to 700,000 clones; around 95% are singletons and the top ten take roughly 0.1%. Naive-designated CD8 cells lacked CD45RO, were positively enriched for CCR7, and omitted terminally differentiated effector memory CD45RA+ cells. The sample consisted of naive CD8+ T cells sorted from blood. The receptors originated from a woman aged 25 to 39 in good health.

V is TRBV2 and J is TRBJ2-1; TRBD2 agrees at 13 bases. V dropped 2 bases and J dropped 9; count of bases not matched to a gene: 7. CDR3 length: 16 residues. The germline gives CDR1 SNHLY, CDR2 FYNNEI. The CDR3 sequence is CASSESGTSGTLEQFF. CDR3 DNA: TGTGCCAGCAGTGAAAGCGGGACTAGCGGGACCCTTGAGCAGTTCTTC.

This rearrangement joins TRBV19 to TRBJ2-1; TRBD2 aligns across 7 bases. With 1 base clipped from V and 14 bases from J, the junction kept 14 bases outside the gene matches. Germline V gene data show CDR1 as LNHDA and CDR2 as SQIVND (reference sequence). The CDR3 covers 15 residues. The DNA of the CDR3 is TGTGCCAGTAGTATAGGCTTCGGGCGGGAGAAATTCGAGTTCTTC. Its translation: CASSIGFGREKFEFF.

The chain employs TRBV19 and TRBJ1-1, with D possibly TRBD1 on 5 matching bases. The CDR3 contains 14 residues. Germline V gene lookup returns CDR1 LNHDA and CDR2 SQIVND (reference sequence). The V and J ends lost 6 bases and 3 bases respectively, with 14 bases between them. CDR3 residues: CASRRGDGDTEAFF. CDR3 DNA: TGTGCCAGTAGGCGGGGGGATGGGGACACTGAAGCTTTCTTT.

This chain uses TRBV27 with TRBJ1-2, with D maybe TRBD1 (5 bases). Trimming took 3 bases from V and 4 from J, leaving 12 bases between them. The CDR3 runs 14 residues. Germline CDR1 is MNHEY and CDR2 is SMNVEV (reference sequence). The CDR3 sequence is CASSFGTVLYGYTF. Written as DNA, the CDR3 is TGTGCCAGCAGTTTCGGGACGGTGCTCTATGGCTACACCTTC.

The chain is built from TRBV30 and TRBJ1-6; maybe TRBD1 (5 bases). The CDR3 totals 15 residues. V was cut by 2 bases and J by 7 bases, with 15 bases left in between. Per germline, CDR1 GTSNPN and CDR2 SVGIG (reference sequence). This chain's CDR3 is CAWSNGQGRNSPLHF. The CDR3, as DNA: TGTGCCTGGAGTAATGGGCAGGGAAGAAATTCACCCCTCCACTTT.

This chain uses TRBV9 with TRBJ2-3; the D is unclear. V was cut by 5 bases and J by 3 bases, with 7 bases left in between. The CDR3 spans 12 residues. From germline, CDR1 is SGDLS and CDR2 YYNGEE. In DNA form, the CDR3 reads TGTGCCAGCAGTGGATTTACAGATACGCAGTATTTT. It is translated as CASSGFTDTQYF.

The rearrangement uses TRBV28 and TRBJ2-6; a weak D match, TRBD2 (5 bases). The germline V gene encodes CDR1 MDHEN and CDR2 SYDVKM. V lost 0 bases to trimming and J lost 0 bases, with 6 bases between them. The CDR3 length is 16 residues. Written as DNA, the CDR3 is TGTGCCAGCAGTTTATGGGGGAGCTCTGGGGCCAACGTCCTGACTTTC. Translation: CASSLWGSSGANVLTF.

This chain links TRBV7-9 with TRBJ2-2; 7 nucleotides match TRBD2. Germline V gene sequence: CDR1 SEHNR, CDR2 FQNEAQ (reference sequence). Losses at the gene ends were 6 bases for V and 6 bases for J; bases not matched to a gene: 10. This CDR3 contains 15 residues. Here the CDR3 reads CASRNSGGGAGELFF. The CDR3 DNA follows: TGTGCCAGCAGAAATTCGGGGGGTGGCGCCGGGGAGCTGTTTTTT.

The sample holds one count of this clone. This chain uses TRBV29-1 with TRBJ2-1, with 15 bases lining up with TRBD2. Germline loops: CDR1 SQVTM, CDR2 ANQGSEA. The CDR3 has 14 amino acids. V shed 5 bases, J shed 7 bases, and the junction held 3 bases outside the gene matches. CDR3 sequence (DNA): TGCAGCGTTTGGGGGACTAGCGGGAGGAATGAGCAGTTCTTC. Protein sequence: CSVWGTSGRNEQFF.

The chain joins TRBV9 to TRBJ1-2; D might be TRBD1 (5 bases). CDR1 is SGDLS, CDR2 YYNGEE, per germline. The CDR3 has 15 amino acids. The germline V and J ends were trimmed by 3 bases and 8 bases, with 20 bases remaining between them. The DNA of the CDR3 is TGTGCCAGCAGCGCCGTCGCGGGGGTAGGTCGCGGCTACACCTTC. It yields the protein CASSAVAGVGRGYTF.

The chain recombines TRBV28 with TRBJ2-7; D assignment may be TRBD1 or TRBD2 (5 bases each). The V end was cut by 1 base, the J end by 6 bases, with 13 bases between. The CDR3 consists of 14 residues. Germline CDR1 is MDHEN and CDR2 is SYDVKM. The CDR3 nucleotides read TGTGCCAGCAGTTTATTGGGACCGGAGCCCGAGCAGTACTTC. Encoded protein: CASSLLGPEPEQYF.

The rearrangement uses TRBV5-5 and TRBJ2-5; 7 bases match TRBD1. J gave up 0 bases and V 3 bases, and 5 bases lay outside the gene matches. The CDR3 sequence is 15 residues long. Per the germline V gene, CDR1 is SGHKS and CDR2 is YYEKEE (reference sequence). The CDR3 sequence is CASSSGTVYQETQYF. CDR3 bases: TGTGCCAGCAGCTCCGGGACAGTGTACCAAGAGACCCAGTACTTC.

The V call is TRBV4-1, the J call TRBJ2-3; tentatively, D is TRBD2 (5 bases). Germline loops: CDR1 MGHRA, CDR2 YSYEKL. This CDR3 is 16 amino acids long. V was trimmed by 4 bases and J by 0 bases, leaving 14 bases between them. For the CDR3, the DNA is TGCGCCAGCAGCCTTTTAATAGCGACTAGCACAGATACGCAGTATTTT. It yields the protein CASSLLIATSTDTQYF.

The rearrangement links TRBV7-9 to TRBJ1-4, with D hard to call. Trimming stripped 3 bases from V and 5 bases from J, with 13 bases between. The CDR3 has 15 amino acids. Germline V CDR1 and CDR2: SEHNR, FQNEAQ (reference sequence). CDR3 loop: CASSFAMGYNEKLFF. The CDR3 coding sequence is TGTGCCAGCAGCTTCGCGATGGGGTACAATGAAAAACTGTTTTTT.

V usage is TRBV28 and J usage is TRBJ2-7; D gene unclear. The CDR3 has 11 amino acids. V was shortened by 5 bases and J by 4 bases, with 6 bases between the two germline ends. Germline V gene lookup returns CDR1 MDHEN and CDR2 SYDVKM. This CDR3 reads CASSKYYEQYF. The CDR3 bases are TGTGCCAGCAGTAAATATTACGAGCAGTACTTC.

The chain is built from TRBV6-1 and TRBJ1-1; D call uncertain. Trimming pared 4 bases from V and 6 bases from J, leaving 12 bases between. Looked up from germline, CDR1 is MNHNS and CDR2 is SASEGT. The CDR3 sequence is 13 residues long. The CDR3 DNA sequence: TGTGCCAGCAGTGTGGTCGTCGGTCCTGAAGCTTTCTTT. This codes for CASSVVVGPEAFF.

The chain recombines TRBV27 with TRBJ1-1; TRBD1 is a possible D gene (6 bases). The CDR3 length is 12 residues. The germline CDR1 and CDR2 sequences are MNHEY and SMNVEV (reference sequence). Trimming removed 3 bases at V and 8 bases at J, with 10 bases between. The CDR3 bases are TGTGCCAGCAGTTTGATAGGGGGGGAAGCTTTCTTT. Translating gives CASSLIGGEAFF.

The chain has TRBV21-1 and TRBJ1-5. TRBV21-1 is a pseudogene locus. The CDR3 is 16 residues long. CDR3 region: CASSRADQGRNQPQHF. The CDR3 DNA reads as TGTGCCAGCAGCAGGGCCGACCAGGGGAGGAATCAGCCCCAGCATTTT.

The chain recombines TRBV30 with TRBJ2-7; D remains ambiguous. Looked up from germline, CDR1 is GTSNPN and CDR2 is SVGIG (reference sequence). The CDR3 runs 14 residues. The germline V and J ends were trimmed by 4 bases and 2 bases, with 15 bases remaining between them. CDR3 coding DNA: TGTGCCTGGACAGAAACCGGCAGAACCTACGAGCAGTACTTC. Its translation: CAWTETGRTYEQYF.

The V and J genes are TRBV19 and TRBJ2-5; 11 nucleotides line up with TRBD1. The CDR3 covers 15 residues. Germline CDR1 LNHDA, CDR2 SQIVND (reference sequence). V lost 6 bases to trimming and J lost 5 bases; unmatched junction nucleotides: 8. The CDR3 DNA is TGTGCCAGTAGCCCCGGACAGGGGGCACGGGAGACCCAGTACTTC. Translating it yields CASSPGQGARETQYF. Full variable domain (rest looked up from reference TRBV19 and TRBJ2-5): DGGITQSPKYLFRKEGQNVTLSCEQNLNHDAMYWYRQDPGQGLRLIYYSQIVNDFQKGDIAEGYSVSREKKESFPLTVTSAQKNPTAFYLCASSPGQGARETQYFGPGTRLLVL.

The DNA of the CDR3 is TGTGCCACCCCAACTCGGGAGGGCCCAGATACGCAGTATTTT. Translating gives CATPTREGPDTQYF. The V and J genes are TRBV5-4 and TRBJ2-3; 8 bases are a match to TRBD2. The germline gives CDR1 SGHNT, CDR2 YYREEE (reference sequence). The ends lost 9 bases at V and 4 bases at J; junction bases unmatched: 10. CDR3 length: 14 residues.

The chain recombines TRBV4-1 with TRBJ2-2; the match to TRBD2 covers 16 bases. The CDR3 loop spans 17 amino acids. Per the germline V gene, CDR1 is MGHRA and CDR2 is YSYEKL. J was trimmed by 6 bases and V by 4 bases; bases with no gene match: 5. DNA of the CDR3: TGCGCCAGCAGCCCCCCGGGACTAGCGGGAGGGCCCGGGGAGCTGTTTTTT. Translated, it gives CASSPPGLAGGPGELFF.

The J gene is TRBJ2-5, the V gene TRBV13; 10 positions match TRBD2. The J call may be in error: the DNA end matches TRBJ2-7 better. The CDR3 extends over 15 amino acids. In germline, CDR1 is PRHDT, CDR2 FYEKMQ (reference sequence). CDR3 coding DNA: TGTGCCAGCAGCGAAGCGGGAGGGGATGGCTACGAGCAGTACTTC. Translation: CASSEAGGDGYEQYF.